Listed below are T cell receptor beta chains from one sample, sequenced in a study of blood T cell repertoires in COVID-19. This table comes from immunoSEQ multiplex PCR, and its TCRdb copy is limited to in-frame clones, with some not included. The data hold more than 150,000 clones, with about 82% observed a single time. Material for sequencing was peripheral blood. The source of these receptors is a woman in her 30s with acute or convalescent COVID-19. CDR3s include the opening cysteine and the closing phenylalanine or tryptophan. Each record gives: clone size, V gene, J gene, D gene, CDR3 DNA, CDR3 protein. The D gene is left open where the match is weak. Rows give clone size only sometimes, using once, few, many, or a class for an expanded clone.

>.|TRBV6-5|TRBJ1-3|.
TGTGCCGCATCCCGGGGGGACACCATATATTTT
CAASRGDTIYF
>medium-sized|TRBV6-2/TRBV6-3|TRBJ2-7|.
TGTGCCAGCAGTTACTCCCGCGAGCAGTACTTC
CASSYSREQYF
>.|TRBV15|TRBJ2-4|TRBD2
TGTGCCACCAGCGAGACTAGCGGAGCCAAAAACATTCAGTACTTC
CATSETSGAKNIQYF
>few|TRBV28|TRBJ1-5|.
TGTGCCAGCAGTTTCGTTGGCCTTAGCAATCAGCCCCAGCATTTT
CASSFVGLSNQPQHF
>.|TRBV30|TRBJ2-7|.
TGTGCCTGGGGAGACAGGCCTTCCTACGAGCAGTACTTC
CAWGDRPSYEQYF
>.|TRBV28|TRBJ2-7|TRBD1
TGTGCCAGCAGTTCAGGACAGGCCATCTCCTACGAGCAGTACTTC
CASSSGQAISYEQYF
>.|TRBV28|TRBJ1-6|.
TGTGCCAGCAGTTTACTGCGGGGGGATTCACCCCTCCACTTT
CASSLLRGDSPLHF
>.|TRBV7-2|TRBJ2-3|TRBD2
TGTGCCAGCAGCTTTCAAAGGACTAGCGGGGGGTGGGGCACGCAGTATTTT
CASSFQRTSGGWGTQYF
>.|TRBV7-6|TRBJ2-1|.
TGTGCCAGCAGCTTAGCGGAGCATTCCGCCAATGAGCAGTTCTTC
CASSLAEHSANEQFF
>.|TRBV20-1|TRBJ1-1|.
TGCAGTGCTAGCCCCACTGCTTTCTTT
CSASPTAFF
>.|TRBV7-9|TRBJ1-2|.
TGTGCCAGCAGCTTAGAGCCGCCCGCCCCGGCAGGTGGCTACACCTTC
CASSLEPPAPAGGYTF
>.|TRBV10-3|TRBJ2-3|TRBD1
TGTGCCAACGCGGACAGGGGAGGCACAGATACGCAGTATTTT
CANADRGGTDTQYF
>.|TRBV9|TRBJ2-1|TRBD2
TGTGCCAGCAGCGGGGCGACTAGCGGGGGGGCCTATGAGCAGTTCTTC
CASSGATSGGAYEQFF
>.|TRBV28|TRBJ1-2|.
TGTGCCAGCAGTTTGGGGGGGCAGGGTAGTTGGGATGGCTACACCTTC
CASSLGGQGSWDGYTF
>.|TRBV11-2|TRBJ1-2|TRBD1
TGTGCCAGCAGCTTGCCGGGACAGAGAGGGGGCTACACCTTC
CASSLPGQRGGYTF
>.|TRBV19|TRBJ2-1|.
TGTGCCAGTAGTATAGATCAGTACAATGAGCAGTTCTTC
CASSIDQYNEQFF
>few|TRBV11-2|TRBJ2-7|.
TGTGCCAGCAGCTTAGGTCAGGCGGGAGAGCAGTACTTC
CASSLGQAGEQYF
>.|TRBV7-2|TRBJ2-2|.
TGTGCCAGCAGCTTATTAACCGGGGAGCTGTTTTTT
CASSLLTGELFF
>.|TRBV6-5|TRBJ1-1|TRBD1
TGTGCCAGCATAAGGGGACAGGGTAACGTAATAGCTTTCTTT
CASIRGQGNVIAFF
>.|TRBV7-2|TRBJ1-5|TRBD1
TGTGCCAGCAGCCTGACCGGGACAGGGCAACAGCCCCAGCATTTT
CASSLTGTGQQPQHF
>.|TRBV4-3|TRBJ2-3|.
TGCGCCAGCAGCCAAGAGCAGGGGACCACAGATACGCAGTATTTT
CASSQEQGTTDTQYF
>few|TRBV28|TRBJ1-1|.
TGTGCCAGCAGGCCGACCCTGGGAGCGAACACTGAAGCTTTCTTT
CASRPTLGANTEAFF
>.|TRBV7-9|TRBJ1-2|.
TGTGCCAGCAGCTCTCGGGTAAACTATGGCTACACCTTC
CASSSRVNYGYTF
>.|TRBV28|TRBJ2-7|TRBD1
TGTGCCAGCAGTTCCTCCGGGACAGGGGAAGGTGAGCAGTACTTC
CASSSSGTGEGEQYF
>.|TRBV6-2/TRBV6-3|TRBJ2-1|TRBD2
TGTGCCAGCAGTCAAGCGGGGCTGTGGTACAATGAGCAGTTCTTC
CASSQAGLWYNEQFF
>.|TRBV6-5|TRBJ1-3|.
TGTGCCAGCAACCCAGGGGCGCGCGGAAACACCATATATTTT
CASNPGARGNTIYF
>.|TRBV28|TRBJ1-2|.
TGTGCCAGCAGCAATTATGAAGGGGCTGGGTATGGCTACACCTTC
CASSNYEGAGYGYTF
>.|TRBV7-2|TRBJ1-1|.
TGTGCCAGCACCCCAAGGGCGGGCATAACTGAAGCTTTCTTT
CASTPRAGITEAFF
>.|TRBV19|TRBJ1-1|.
TGTGCCAGTAGTATAGCAGGGCGGAACACTGAAGCTTTCTTT
CASSIAGRNTEAFF
>.|TRBV7-2|TRBJ2-7|.
TGTGCCAGCAGCTTAGTCCCAGGGATCTACGAGCAGTACTTC
CASSLVPGIYEQYF
>.|TRBV24-1|TRBJ1-5|.
TGTGCCACCAGTGATTTTAAAGGGGCTGGCAATCAGCCCCAGCATTTT
CATSDFKGAGNQPQHF
>.|TRBV14|TRBJ2-6|TRBD1
TGTGCCAGCAGCCGGACAGGCCTTGGGGCCAACGTCCTGACTTTC
CASSRTGLGANVLTF
>.|TRBV19|TRBJ2-5|.
TGTGCCAGTAGTATGAACAGGGAGGAGACCCAGTACTTC
CASSMNREETQYF
>once|TRBV7-2|TRBJ2-1|TRBD2
TGTGCCAGCAGCCCAAGACTAGCGGGAGCTCTTGAGCAGTTCTTC
CASSPRLAGALEQFF
>.|TRBV19|TRBJ2-7|TRBD1
TGTGCCAGTCGGTCGGGACAGGGGGCTGTCTACGAGCAGTACTTC
CASRSGQGAVYEQYF
>.|TRBV18|TRBJ2-2|.
TGTGCCAGCTCACCAAGGGGGGGGCATGACGGGGAGCTGTTTTTT
CASSPRGGHDGELFF
>.|TRBV4-3|TRBJ2-1|TRBD2
TGCGCCAGCAGCCCGTCGGGGGGCTCCTACAATGAGCAGTTCTTC
CASSPSGGSYNEQFF
>.|TRBV28|TRBJ1-4|TRBD1
TGTGCCAGCAGTTTCGGACAGGGGGCCGTAAAACTGTTTTTT
CASSFGQGAVKLFF
>.|TRBV28|TRBJ1-1|.
TGTGCCAGCAGTTTAGTGACACTGGCCCCGAACACTGAAGCTTTCTTT
CASSLVTLAPNTEAFF
>.|TRBV9|TRBJ2-3|TRBD2
TGTGCCAGCAGCTTAGCGGTAGCGGGGCGCACAGATACGCAGTATTTT
CASSLAVAGRTDTQYF
>.|TRBV12-3/TRBV12-4|TRBJ1-3|.
TGTGCCGAAACGAGCTCTGGAAACACCATATATTTT
CAETSSGNTIYF